This T cell receptor beta chain was sequenced in a study of blood T cell repertoires in COVID-19. V shed 1 base and J 0 bases; nucleotides not matched to a gene: 13. Germline values: CDR1 GTSNPN, CDR2 SVGIG (reference sequence). CDR3 length equals 18 residues. Generated by immunoSEQ multiplex PCR, the TCRdb table keeps only in-frame clones and is missing some. Of some 150,000 clones listed, about 79% were seen once; the top ten hold 7.2%. The TCR comes from a woman aged 50 to 60 in a cohort sampled during active or convalescent COVID-19. The rearrangement uses TRBV30 and TRBJ2-3, with TRBD2 identical over 7 bases. Input material: peripheral blood. The CDR3 DNA is TGTGCCTGGAGTGCCTACGACGGGGGGTCAACTAGCACAGATACGCAGTATTTT. It translates to CAWSAYDGGSTSTDTQYF.